This T cell receptor (beta chain) was retrieved from a study of blood T cell repertoires in COVID-19. In the study overall: Acute and convalescent COVID-19 samples came from the United States, Italy and Spain.

Authors' analysis steps: Reference gene primer amplification in the assay estimated nucleated cell counts. Clones were read by immunoSEQ multiplex PCR, and TCRdb kept only the in-frame ones, dropping some. V and J calls plus clone size are reproduced from that table; the DNA served to infer D and trimming. Here the sample spans about 310,000 clones, almost 90% being singletons. Enrollment of patients from Seattle took place during active infection, with longitudinal follow-up. The CDR3 has 13 amino acids. Trimming removed 6 bases at V and 1 base at J, with 9 bases between. This clonotype was obtained from a woman in her 30s with COVID-19, enrolled during active disease. The chain employs TRBV12-3 or TRBV12-4 and TRBJ2-5; TRBD1 might be the D (6 bases). Sequenced sample: peripheral blood. The CDR3 sequence: CASRWTVQETQYF. The CDR3 coding sequence is TGTGCCAGCAGATGGACAGTCCAAGAGACCCAGTACTTC.